What follows are 15 T cell receptor beta chains derived from one specimen sequenced in a study of shared clonotypes between healthy human individuals. Here immunoSEQ multiplex PCR was the method, and the copy in TCRdb shows in-frame clones only, minus some. The table lists 2 million to 2.5 million clones, 95% of them singletons, with roughly 0.13% in the top ten. The sequencing input was naive CD4+ T cells sorted from blood. Subset denoted: CD45RA+ positively selected. The receptor set was obtained from a man between 18 and 35 years old in good health.

The chain recombines TRBV27 with TRBJ2-7; 9 bases are shared with TRBD2. Trimming removed 0 bases from V and 2 bases from J; junction bases left unmatched: 2. The CDR3 spans 15 residues. Per germline, CDR1 MNHEY and CDR2 SMNVEV (reference sequence). The CDR3 loop is CASSLSAGGPYEQYF. The CDR3 DNA is TGTGCCAGCAGTTTATCAGCGGGAGGCCCCTACGAGCAGTACTTC.

The rearrangement uses TRBV12-5 and TRBJ1-6; 7 bases map to TRBD1. This CDR3 contains 19 residues. From germline, CDR1 is LGHNT and CDR2 FRNRAP. V dropped 0 bases and J dropped 7; count of bases not matched to a gene: 15. CDR3 nucleotide sequence: TGTGCTAGTGGTTTGGTTGAGTTCCGTAGGGGACAGCCAAATTCACCCCTCCACTTT. Its protein product is CASGLVEFRRGQPNSPLHF.

As to this clone: The sample has other DNA sequences that encode this CDR3 too. J is TRBJ2-5 and V is TRBV7-3; tentatively, D is TRBD1 (6 bases). CDR1 and CDR2 (germline): SGHTA, FQGTGA. The CDR3 runs to 14 residues. The V gene lost 2 bases and the J gene lost 2 bases, with 9 bases spanning the gap. The CDR3 nucleotides read TGTGCCAGCAGCTTATCAGGGGTTCAAGAGACCCAGTACTTC. Translation gives CASSLSGVQETQYF.

J is TRBJ2-3 and V is TRBV11-3, with no clear D. This CDR3 has 14 amino acids. Germline lookup yields CDR1 SGHNT and CDR2 YENEEA. Trimming pared 0 bases from V and 2 bases from J, leaving 6 bases between. Here the CDR3 reads CASSLDRLTDTQYF. The CDR3, as DNA: TGTGCCAGCAGCTTAGATAGACTCACAGATACGCAGTATTTT.

The genes are TRBV27 and TRBJ1-4, with TRBD1 matching over 7 bases. CDR3 length: 16 amino acids. Trimming cost V 5 bases and J 0 bases; bases outside gene matches: 6. CDR1 and CDR2 (germline): MNHEY, SMNVEV (reference sequence). DNA of the CDR3: TGTGCCAGCAGTCCGGGACAGAGGCCAACTAATGAAAAACTGTTTTTT. Protein: CASSPGQRPTNEKLFF.

About this clone itself: A much larger clone lies a single base off, so this may be a read error. The chain combines TRBV4-2 with TRBJ2-7, with TRBD2 matching over 8 bases. The CDR3 runs to 15 residues. Germline V lookup: CDR1 LGHNA, CDR2 YNFKEQ. Here the CDR3 reads CASSLKTGGPGEQHF. The CDR3 DNA follows: TGTGCCAGCAGCTTGAAGACGGGGGGGCCGGGCGAGCAGCACTTC.

The rearrangement uses TRBV27 and TRBJ2-2; no clear D gene. CDR3 size: 14 residues. Trimming removed 2 bases at V and 1 base at J, with 5 bases between. Germline CDR1 reads MNHEY; CDR2 reads SMNVEV (reference sequence). This CDR3 reads CASSLNRNTGELFF. CDR3 DNA: TGTGCCAGCAGTTTAAACAGGAACACCGGGGAGCTGTTTTTT.

As to this clone: This sample includes further DNA sequences coding for the same CDR3. The chain carries TRBV5-1 and TRBJ1-2; D is ambiguous. Germline CDR1 is SGHRS and CDR2 is YFSETQ. This CDR3 region has 13 residues. V lost 1 base and J lost 2, with 6 bases in between. Written as DNA, the CDR3 is TGCGCCAGCAGCTTGTCTACGAACTATGGCTACACCTTC. Protein sequence: CASSLSTNYGYTF.

This chain uses TRBV9 with TRBJ2-3; TRBD2 might be the D (7 bases). Germline values: CDR1 SGDLS, CDR2 YYNGEE. The CDR3 runs to 13 residues. V lost 3 bases and J 9 bases, leaving 14 bases between the germline ends. The CDR3 loop reads CASSGQGTITQYF. For the CDR3, the DNA is TGTGCCAGCAGCGGTCAGGGGACTATCACGCAGTATTTT.

The rearrangement uses TRBV2 and TRBJ2-7, with D uncertain. The CDR3 is 12 residues long. Germline CDR1 and CDR2: SNHLY and FYNNEI. V was shortened by 2 bases and J by 12 bases, with 14 bases between the two germline ends. The CDR3 sequence: CASSEFQDRVYF. The CDR3, as DNA: TGTGCCAGCAGTGAATTCCAGGACCGAGTGTACTTC.

The sample holds one count of this clone. The J gene is TRBJ2-5, the V gene TRBV4-1, with D possibly TRBD1 on 6 matching bases. The germline CDR1 and CDR2 sequences are MGHRA and YSYEKL. This CDR3 region has 14 residues. V lost 0 bases and J 5 bases, leaving 10 bases between the germline ends. CDR3 DNA: TGCGCCAGCAGCCAAGATTATAGGGGGGAGACCCAGTACTTC. It translates to CASSQDYRGETQYF.

The gene calls are TRBV5-6 and TRBJ1-5, with D possibly matching TRBD1 (5 bases). Germline CDR1 is SGHDT and CDR2 is YYEEEE. The CDR3 runs 13 residues. Between the trimmed V and J ends, which lost 3 bases and 7 bases, there was a span of 11 bases. The CDR3 protein is CASSSQGSQPQHF. The CDR3 DNA reads TGTGCCAGCAGCTCTCAGGGTTCCCAGCCCCAGCATTTT.

The rearrangement joins TRBV7-6 to TRBJ2-2; no clear D gene. Germline V gene data show CDR1 as SGHVS and CDR2 as FNYEAQ. Trimming took 6 bases from V and 2 from J, leaving 13 bases between them. There are 15 residues in the CDR3. DNA for the CDR3: TGTGCCAGCAGACCGCGGACCTCTAACACCGGGGAGCTGTTTTTT. Amino acids: CASRPRTSNTGELFF.

V usage is TRBV7-2 and J usage is TRBJ1-5; no clear D. The germline CDR1 and CDR2 sequences are SGHTA and FQGNSA. The CDR3 consists of 11 residues. Trimming took 7 bases from V and 4 from J, leaving 5 bases between them. The CDR3 sequence: CASKINQPQHF. CDR3 bases: TGTGCCAGCAAGATAAATCAGCCCCAGCATTTT.

The J gene is TRBJ2-3, the V gene TRBV5-1; possibly TRBD1 or TRBD2 for D (5 bases each). CDR1 and CDR2 from the germline V gene are SGHRS and YFSETQ. Trimming shortened V by 1 base and J by 5 bases, and 8 bases separated the two germline ends. The CDR3 is 13 residues long. CDR3: CASSLIGGDTQYF. CDR3 sequence (DNA): TGCGCCAGCAGCTTGATTGGGGGAGATACGCAGTATTTT. The entire variable domain, with the rest obtained from reference TRBV5-1 and TRBJ2-3, is as follows: KAGVTQTPRYLIKTRGQQVTLSCSPISGHRSVSWYQQTPGQGLQFLFEYFSETQRNKGNFPGRFSGRQFSNSRSEMNVSTLELGDSALYLCASSLIGGDTQYFGPGTRLTVL.